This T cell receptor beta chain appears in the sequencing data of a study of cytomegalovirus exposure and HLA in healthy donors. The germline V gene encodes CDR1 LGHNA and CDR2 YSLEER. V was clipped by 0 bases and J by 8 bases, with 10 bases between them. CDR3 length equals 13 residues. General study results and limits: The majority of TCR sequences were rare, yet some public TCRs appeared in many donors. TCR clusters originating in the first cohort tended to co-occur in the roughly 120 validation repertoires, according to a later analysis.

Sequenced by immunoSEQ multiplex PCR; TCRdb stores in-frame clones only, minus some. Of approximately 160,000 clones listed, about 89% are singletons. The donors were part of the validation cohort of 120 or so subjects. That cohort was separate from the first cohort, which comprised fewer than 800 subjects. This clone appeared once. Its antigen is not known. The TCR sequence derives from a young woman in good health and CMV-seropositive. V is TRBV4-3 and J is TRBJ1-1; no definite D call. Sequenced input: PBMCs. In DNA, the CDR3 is TGCGCCAGCAGCCAAGATCCCTTCGGGGAAGCTTTCTTT. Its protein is CASSQDPFGEAFF.